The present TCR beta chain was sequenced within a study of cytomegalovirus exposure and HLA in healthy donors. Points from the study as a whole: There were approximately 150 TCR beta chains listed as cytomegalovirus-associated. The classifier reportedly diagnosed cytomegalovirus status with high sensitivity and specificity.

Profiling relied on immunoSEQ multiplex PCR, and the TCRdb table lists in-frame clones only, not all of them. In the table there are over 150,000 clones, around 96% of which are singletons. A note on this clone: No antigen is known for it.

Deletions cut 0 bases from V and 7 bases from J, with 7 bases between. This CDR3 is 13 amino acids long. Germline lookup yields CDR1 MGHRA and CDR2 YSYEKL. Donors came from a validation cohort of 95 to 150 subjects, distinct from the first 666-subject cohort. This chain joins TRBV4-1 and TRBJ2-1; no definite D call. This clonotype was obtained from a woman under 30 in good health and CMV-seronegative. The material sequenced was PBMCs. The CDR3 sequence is CASSQDPFNEQFF. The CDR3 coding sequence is TGCGCCAGCAGCCAAGATCCGTTTAATGAGCAGTTCTTC.